The 16 T cell receptor beta chains below come from one sample, sequenced in a study of cytomegalovirus exposure and HLA in healthy donors. Sequenced by immunoSEQ multiplex PCR; TCRdb stores in-frame clones only, minus some. The sample contains about 83,000 clones, about 96% of which appear only once. Material: PBMCs. These receptors were collected from a woman aged 18-29 years in good health and CMV-seronegative.

This clone was counted a single time. This chain joins TRBV4-2 and TRBJ1-1; TRBD1 matches 8 bases. Germline CDR1 and CDR2: LGHNA and YNFKEQ. The CDR3 contains 19 residues. Trimming at V came to 0 bases and at J to 3 bases, leaving 15 bases not matched to a gene. CDR3 in amino acids: CASSQEVRAQGVYDTEAFF. The DNA of the CDR3 is TGTGCCAGCAGCCAAGAAGTGAGGGCACAGGGGGTGTACGACACTGAAGCTTTCTTT.

The rearrangement links TRBV6-4 to TRBJ2-2; D possibly corresponds to TRBD1 (5 bases). V lost 6 bases to trimming and J lost 1 base, with 9 bases between them. The germline V gene has CDR1 MRHNA and CDR2 SNTAGT. The CDR3 extends over 14 amino acids. CDR3 nucleotides: TGTGCCAGCAGGGTAGACAGGAACACCGGGGAGCTGTTTTTT. Its protein is CASRVDRNTGELFF.

The rearrangement uses TRBV5-6 and TRBJ2-2; 8 bases line up with TRBD1. Germline V gene lookup returns CDR1 SGHDT and CDR2 YYEEEE. The CDR3 has 16 residues. V trimming: 2 bases; J trimming: 4 bases; junction bases outside the gene matches: 7. This CDR3 reads CASSFPQGAVTGELFF. CDR3 DNA: TGTGCCAGCAGCTTTCCGCAGGGGGCTGTCACCGGGGAGCTGTTTTTT.

This clone was observed a single time. The genes are TRBV28 and TRBJ1-1; D might be TRBD1 (6 bases). The germline CDR1 and CDR2 sequences are MDHEN and SYDVKM. V was cut by 2 bases and J by 2 bases, with 15 bases left in between. This CDR3 region has 16 residues. The CDR3 here is CASSLGQGYSNTEAFF. The CDR3 DNA is TGTGCCAGCAGTTTAGGTCAGGGGTATAGTAACACTGAAGCTTTCTTT.

The table lists this clone with a few counts. This chain links TRBV27 with TRBJ2-2; D perhaps matches TRBD1 (5 bases). V lost 9 bases and J 6 bases, leaving 11 bases between the germline ends. Looked up from germline, CDR1 is MNHEY and CDR2 is SMNVEV (reference sequence). The CDR3 sequence is 12 residues long. The DNA of the CDR3 is TGTGCCAGTCAGGGTTGGTCCGGGGAGCTGTTTTTT. Amino acid sequence: CASQGWSGELFF.

The chain couples TRBV5-5 to TRBJ2-1; tentative D call: TRBD2 (6 bases). The CDR3 is made up of 15 amino acids. V dropped 4 bases and J dropped 4 bases, with 15 bases sitting between them. From germline, CDR1 is SGHKS and CDR2 YYEKEE (reference sequence). The CDR3 sequence: CASSLQMGTYNEQFF. Written as DNA, the CDR3 is TGTGCCAGCAGCCTCCAAATGGGGACTTACAATGAGCAGTTCTTC.

This sequence joins TRBV10-3 and TRBJ2-7, with 8 bases fitting TRBD1. The V and J ends lost 7 bases and 4 bases, in that order; junction bases with no gene match: 9. The CDR3 contains 14 residues. Germline CDR1 and CDR2: ENHRY and SYGVKD. The CDR3 reads CAITPDRGGYEQYF. CDR3 coding DNA: TGTGCCATCACTCCCGACAGGGGAGGTTACGAGCAGTACTTC.

Comments on this clone: At the DNA level, this CDR3 is encoded by other sequences in the same sample as well. The gene calls are TRBV10-3 and TRBJ1-1, with 9 bases fitting TRBD1. This CDR3 region has 14 residues. J was trimmed by 1 base and V by 6 bases; bases with no gene match: 3. CDR1 is ENHRY and CDR2 is SYGVKD in the germline V gene. Here the CDR3 reads CAIRPGQGNTEAFF. The CDR3 DNA is TGTGCCATCAGACCGGGACAGGGGAACACTGAAGCTTTCTTT.

V gene TRBV18 combines with J gene TRBJ1-4, with no clear D. The CDR3 sequence is 14 residues long. The V end was cut by 2 bases, the J end by 0 bases, with 4 bases between. Germline lookup yields CDR1 KGHSH and CDR2 LQKENI. This CDR3 is CASSPSSTNEKLFF. DNA for the CDR3: TGTGCCAGCTCACCAAGCTCAACTAATGAAAAACTGTTTTTT. Full variable domain (missing parts from reference TRBV18 and TRBJ1-4): NAGVMQNPRHLVRRRGQEARLRCSPMKGHSHVYWYRQLPEEGLKFMVYLQKENIIDESGMPKERFSAEFPKEGPSILRIQQVVRGDSAAYFCASSPSSTNEKLFFGSGTQLSVL.

The rearrangement joins TRBV2 to TRBJ1-5; D perhaps matches TRBD1 (6 bases). The ends were cut back, 2 bases at V and 2 bases at J, with 10 bases in the middle. The length of the CDR3 is 15 residues. Germline CDR1 reads SNHLY; CDR2 reads FYNNEI. The CDR3 DNA follows: TGTGCCAGCAGTGAATACCGGACAGGCAATCAGCCCCAGCATTTT. Amino acid sequence: CASSEYRTGNQPQHF.

The chain is built from TRBV30 and TRBJ2-7; 10 bases are shared with TRBD1. J gave up 3 bases and V 5 bases, and 4 bases lay outside the gene matches. The CDR3 length is 13 residues. Per the germline V gene, CDR1 is GTSNPN and CDR2 is SVGIG (reference sequence). In DNA form, the CDR3 reads TGTGCCTGGGCCGGGACAGGGGACTACGAGCAGTACTTC. Amino acids: CAWAGTGDYEQYF.

The genes are TRBV19 and TRBJ1-2, with TRBD1 as a possible D gene (5 bases). The V end lost 4 bases, the J end lost 8 bases, and 11 bases lay between the germline ends. The CDR3 runs 12 residues. Germline CDR1 reads LNHDA; CDR2 reads SQIVND (reference sequence). CDR3 amino acids: CASSTTGSGYTF. CDR3 DNA sequence: TGTGCCAGTAGTACCACAGGATCCGGCTACACCTTC.

J is TRBJ2-7 and V is TRBV19, with 7 nucleotides matching TRBD1. The CDR3 runs 15 residues. With 0 bases clipped from V and 0 bases from J, the junction kept 2 bases outside the gene matches. Germline V lookup: CDR1 LNHDA, CDR2 SQIVND (reference sequence). CDR3 loop: CASSIDGTASYEQYF. In DNA form, the CDR3 reads TGTGCCAGTAGTATAGACGGGACAGCCTCCTACGAGCAGTACTTC.

The gene calls are TRBV6-6 and TRBJ2-7; D is ambiguous. Germline V lookup: CDR1 MNHNY, CDR2 SVGAGI (reference sequence). The CDR3 totals 12 residues. V was clipped by 0 bases and J by 3 bases, with 3 bases between them. Written as DNA, the CDR3 is TGTGCCAGCAGTTACTCTAACTACGAGCAGTACTTC. The encoded protein is CASSYSNYEQYF.

The chain recombines TRBV7-9 with TRBJ2-7; D perhaps matches TRBD2 (6 bases). The V end lost 11 bases, the J end lost 2 bases, and 13 bases lay between the germline ends. CDR1 and CDR2 from the germline V gene are SEHNR and FQNEAQ (reference sequence). The CDR3 loop spans 12 amino acids. The CDR3 region has the DNA TGTGCCTCCCGGCGGGGTACCTACGAGCAGTACTTC. Protein sequence: CASRRGTYEQYF.

The chain couples TRBV19 to TRBJ1-6; 7 nucleotides line up with TRBD1. Per germline, CDR1 LNHDA and CDR2 SQIVND (reference sequence). Trimming cost V 2 bases and J 9 bases; bases outside gene matches: 13. The CDR3 sequence is 17 residues long. CDR3: CASSISRQGFSSSPLHF. CDR3 coding DNA: TGTGCCAGTAGTATATCGCGACAGGGATTTTCGAGTTCACCCCTCCACTTT.